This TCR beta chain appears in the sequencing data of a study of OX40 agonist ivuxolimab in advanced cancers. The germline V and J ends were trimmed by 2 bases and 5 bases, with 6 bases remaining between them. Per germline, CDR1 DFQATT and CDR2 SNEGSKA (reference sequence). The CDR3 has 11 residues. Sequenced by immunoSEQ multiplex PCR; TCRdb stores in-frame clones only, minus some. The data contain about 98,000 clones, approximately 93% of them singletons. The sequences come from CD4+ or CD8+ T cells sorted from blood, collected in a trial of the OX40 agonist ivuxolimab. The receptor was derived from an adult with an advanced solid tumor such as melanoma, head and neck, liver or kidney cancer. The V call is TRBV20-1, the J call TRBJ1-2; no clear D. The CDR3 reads CSARPPYGYTF. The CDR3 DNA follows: TGCAGTGCTAGACCTCCATATGGCTACACCTTC.